A selection of T cell receptor beta chains follows, all from one sample in a study of OX40 agonist ivuxolimab in advanced cancers. Using immunoSEQ multiplex PCR, the repertoire was profiled, and TCRdb retains in-frame clones only, with some absent. Among about 98,000 clones, 75% to 90% were seen once, and the ten largest hold about 0.82%. The sequences come from CD4+ or CD8+ T cells sorted from blood, collected in a trial of the OX40 agonist ivuxolimab. The source of these receptors is an adult with an advanced solid tumor such as melanoma, head and neck, liver or kidney cancer. Each CDR3 is given with its conserved first and last residue. The D gene is left open where the match is weak. Expanded clones get a size class; other rows say once, few or many, or leave the size out.

>-|TRBJ1-5|TRBV28|-
CASSWGNNQPQHF
TGTGCCAGCAGTTGGGGGAATAATCAGCCCCAGCATTTT
>-|TRBJ2-3|TRBV5-1|-
CASRPGRSTDTQYF
TGCGCCAGCCGGCCAGGGCGGAGCACAGATACGCAGTATTTT
>TRBD1|TRBJ1-5|TRBV19|few
CASSIHRGDQPQHF
TGTGCCAGTAGTATCCACAGGGGAGATCAGCCCCAGCATTTT
>-|TRBJ2-1|TRBV7-8|-
CASTLRLVPPSEQFF
TGTGCCAGCACCCTAAGACTAGTCCCTCCAAGTGAGCAGTTCTTC
>-|TRBJ1-4|TRBV4-2|-
CASSPQRSGDEKLFF
TGTGCCAGCAGCCCTCAAAGATCGGGTGATGAAAAACTGTTTTTT
>-|TRBJ2-1|TRBV6-1|-
CASARDSSYNEQFF
TGTGCCAGTGCCCGGGACTCTTCCTACAATGAGCAGTTCTTC
>TRBD1|TRBJ1-2|TRBV6-5|-
CASSSQTGASYTF
TGTGCCAGCAGTTCCCAAACAGGGGCGAGCTACACCTTC
>-|TRBJ1-1|TRBV7-2|few
CASSYGAGAEAFF
TGTGCCAGCAGCTATGGGGCGGGCGCTGAAGCTTTCTTT
>-|TRBJ2-3|TRBV2|few
CAVTLTDTQYF
TGTGCCGTCACCCTCACAGATACGCAGTATTTT
>-|TRBJ2-1|TRBV5-4|-
CASSGLYANNEQFF
TGTGCCAGCAGTGGACTTTACGCCAACAATGAGCAGTTCTTC
>TRBD1|TRBJ2-7|TRBV5-1|-
CASSKMGQGGGEQYF
TGCGCCAGCAGCAAGATGGGACAGGGAGGGGGCGAGCAGTACTTC
>-|TRBJ1-5|TRBV4-1|few
CASSQGRQSGQPQHF
TGCGCCAGCAGCCAAGGAAGACAGTCCGGTCAGCCCCAGCATTTT
>-|TRBJ2-7|TRBV30|-
CAWSAGTGPYEQYF
TGTGCCTGGAGTGCCGGGACTGGGCCCTACGAGCAGTACTTC
>TRBD1|TRBJ2-2|TRBV30|once
CAWTSGGAGTGELFF
TGTGCCTGGACCTCAGGGGGCGCAGGCACCGGGGAGCTGTTTTTT
>-|TRBJ2-3|TRBV30|once
CAWSSGSTDTQYF
TGTGCCTGGTCCAGCGGTAGCACAGATACGCAGTATTTT
>TRBD2|TRBJ2-1|TRBV4-3|-
CASSPGWEGNREQFF
TGCGCCAGCAGCCCCGGTTGGGAGGGAAATCGTGAGCAGTTCTTC
>-|TRBJ1-2|TRBV19|once
CASSGEGRGYTF
TGTGCCAGTAGTGGGGAGGGCCGTGGCTACACCTTC
>-|TRBJ2-1|TRBV5-1|-
CASSTGGRTDEQFF
TGCGCCAGCAGCACAGGCGGTAGGACGGATGAGCAGTTCTTC
>-|TRBJ1-1|TRBV30|few
CAWTQPSSRTFF
TGTGCCTGGACCCAACCTTCGTCGCGAACTTTCTTT
>TRBD2|TRBJ2-7|TRBV11-2|-
CASSGPGTSNEQYF
TGTGCCAGCAGCGGCCCCGGGACTAGCAACGAGCAGTACTTC
>-|TRBJ2-2|TRBV19|once
CAAAGESGELFF
TGTGCTGCGGCAGGGGAATCCGGGGAGCTGTTTTTT
>-|TRBJ2-2|TRBV5-1|-
CASSPQGTGTGELFF
TGCGCCAGCAGCCCGCAGGGGACTGGCACCGGGGAGCTGTTTTTT
>-|TRBJ1-5|TRBV19|-
CASSMPTEPQHF
TGTGCCAGTAGTATGCCGACGGAGCCCCAGCATTTT
>-|TRBJ2-1|TRBV25-1|-
CASNPRGVYNEQFF
TGTGCCAGCAATCCAAGGGGGGTATACAATGAGCAGTTCTTC
>TRBD2|TRBJ2-7|TRBV6-6|-
CASHGGSGSEQYF
TGTGCCAGTCACGGGGGGTCAGGGAGCGAGCAGTACTTC
>TRBD1|TRBJ2-2|TRBV10-2|-
CASNLDRGSVTGELFF
TGCGCCAGCAACCTGGACAGGGGTAGTGTCACCGGGGAGCTGTTTTTT
>TRBD1|TRBJ2-7|TRBV11-1|-
CASSLDRVGAYEQYF
TGTGCCAGCAGCTTGGACAGGGTAGGCGCCTACGAGCAGTACTTC
>TRBD2|TRBJ2-5|TRBV5-1|-
CASSFRLAGGIQETQYF
TGCGCCAGCAGCTTCAGACTAGCGGGAGGGATCCAAGAGACCCAGTACTTC